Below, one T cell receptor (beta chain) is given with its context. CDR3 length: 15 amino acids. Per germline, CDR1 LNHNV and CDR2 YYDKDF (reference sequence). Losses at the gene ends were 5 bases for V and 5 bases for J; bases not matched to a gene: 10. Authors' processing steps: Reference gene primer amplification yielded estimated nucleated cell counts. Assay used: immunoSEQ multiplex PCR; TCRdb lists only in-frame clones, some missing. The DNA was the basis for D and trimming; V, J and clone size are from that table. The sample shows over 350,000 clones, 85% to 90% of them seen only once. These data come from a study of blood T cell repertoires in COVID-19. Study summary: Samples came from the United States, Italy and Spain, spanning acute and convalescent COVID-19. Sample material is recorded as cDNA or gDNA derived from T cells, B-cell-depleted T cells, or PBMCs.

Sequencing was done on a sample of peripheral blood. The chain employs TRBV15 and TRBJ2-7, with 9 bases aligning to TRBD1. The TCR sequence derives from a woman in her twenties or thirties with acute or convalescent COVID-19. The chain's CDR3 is CATSGNPGTGNEQYF. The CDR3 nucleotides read TGTGCCACCAGCGGGAATCCCGGGACAGGGAACGAGCAGTACTTC.